The 18 T cell receptor beta chains presented below share a single source sample, sequenced in a study of shared clonotypes between healthy human individuals. The data were produced by immunoSEQ multiplex PCR, yet TCRdb's version contains in-frame clones alone and is incomplete. Of roughly 95,000 clones in the sample, 40% to 55% are singletons; the top ten hold more than 12%. The sample taken for sequencing was PBMCs. The receptors stem from a woman between 40 and 50 years old in good health. Some clones in this sample may be carry-over from other donors' samples.

This clone was recorded many times. The rearrangement uses TRBV29-1 and TRBJ1-4, with a weak D call TRBD1 (6 bases). CDR1 and CDR2 (germline): SQVTM, ANQGSEA. V was clipped by 4 bases and J by 8 bases, with 14 bases between them. This CDR3 is built from 13 residues. The CDR3 here is CSVVSRGGEKLFF. In nucleotides, the CDR3 is TGCAGCGTTGTAAGCAGGGGCGGAGAAAAACTGTTTTTT.

In this sample, this clone turned up a few times. The chain has TRBV6-1 and TRBJ2-1; weak D call: TRBD1 (6 bases). The CDR3 covers 15 residues. Germline CDR1 reads MNHNS; CDR2 reads SASEGT. Trimming stripped 5 bases from V and 4 bases from J, with 15 bases between. The CDR3 DNA follows: TGTGCCAGCAGTAGATCCGGGACAAGATACAATGAGCAGTTCTTC. Amino acid sequence: CASSRSGTRYNEQFF.

The chain links TRBV5-6 to TRBJ2-7; 8 positions agree with TRBD1. This CDR3 is 15 amino acids long. Trimming took 0 bases from V and 6 from J; bases not matched to a gene: 8. Per germline, CDR1 SGHDT and CDR2 YYEEEE. The CDR3 region is CASSLVDRDNFEQYF. For the CDR3, the DNA is TGTGCCAGCAGCTTGGTGGACAGGGATAATTTCGAGCAGTACTTC.

The chain links TRBV18 to TRBJ2-3, with 10 nucleotides matching TRBD2. V gave up 3 bases and J gave up 2 bases; unmatched junction bases: 5. The CDR3 runs 16 residues. Germline CDR1 KGHSH, CDR2 LQKENI. CDR3 amino acids: CASSPGLAPDTDTQYF. The CDR3 DNA reads TGTGCCAGCTCACCGGGACTAGCGCCCGACACAGATACGCAGTATTTT.

This clone was seen many times. This sequence joins TRBV28 and TRBJ2-3; 9 bases align to TRBD1. Germline CDR1 and CDR2: MDHEN and SYDVKM. V trimming: 4 bases; J trimming: 2 bases; junction bases outside the gene matches: 16. This CDR3 has 19 amino acids. The CDR3 DNA is TGTGCCAGCAGTTCGGCGTTTGGGACAGGGTCCACTTTCACAGATACGCAGTATTTT. Its translation: CASSSAFGTGSTFTDTQYF.

There are a few counts of this clone. The chain recombines TRBV29-1 with TRBJ2-1; tentatively, D is TRBD1 (5 bases). The germline V gene encodes CDR1 SQVTM and CDR2 ANQGSEA. V shed 3 bases and J shed 13 bases, with 10 bases lying between them. This CDR3 is 10 amino acids long. As DNA, the CDR3 is TGCAGCGTTGAGCAGGGCCCTCAGTTCTTC. Encoded protein: CSVEQGPQFF.

The table lists this clone with many counts. Here the CDR3 DNA reads TGCAGCGTTGCTCCGGTGAACACTGAAGCTTTCTTT. This codes for CSVAPVNTEAFF. V usage is TRBV29-1 and J usage is TRBJ1-1; D is ambiguous. This CDR3 comprises 12 residues. Germline V gene data show CDR1 as SQVTM and CDR2 as ANQGSEA. The V end lost 4 bases, the J end lost 0 bases, and 6 bases lay between the germline ends.

The chain couples TRBV5-1 to TRBJ1-4, with D possibly TRBD1 on 6 matching bases. V lost 0 bases and J lost 6, with 18 bases in between. Germline CDR1 is SGHRS and CDR2 is YFSETQ. The CDR3 is 17 amino acids. This CDR3 reads CASSLASVTGRHEKLFF. DNA of the CDR3: TGCGCCAGCAGCTTGGCTTCTGTGACAGGTCGTCATGAAAAACTGTTTTTT.

The chain joins TRBV29-1 to TRBJ2-5; D remains ambiguous. V was cut by 7 bases and J by 3 bases, with 6 bases left in between. The CDR3 loop spans 10 amino acids. Looked up from germline, CDR1 is SQVTM and CDR2 is ANQGSEA. The DNA of the CDR3 is TGCAGCGGGCTAGAAGAGACCCAGTACTTC. The encoded protein is CSGLEETQYF.

The sample holds many counts of this clone. This chain uses TRBV7-8 with TRBJ1-5, with 10 bases aligning to TRBD1. The CDR3 length is 17 residues. The V gene's germline CDR1 is SGHVS and CDR2 FQNEAQ. V gave up 4 bases and J gave up 1 base; unmatched junction bases: 7. CDR3: CASSYIGTGDSNQPQHF. CDR3 DNA sequence: TGTGCCAGCAGCTACATTGGGACAGGGGACAGCAATCAGCCCCAGCATTTT. Looking up the rest from reference TRBV7-8 and TRBJ1-5 gives the full variable domain: GAGVSQSPRYKVAKRGQDVALRCDPISGHVSLFWYQQALGQGPEFLTYFQNEAQLDKSGLPSDRFFAERPEGSVSTLKIQRTQQEDSAVYLCASSYIGTGDSNQPQHFGDGTRLSIL.

Many counts were recorded for this clone. The chain links TRBV7-6 to TRBJ2-1, with 12 bases matching TRBD2. Germline loops: CDR1 SGHVS, CDR2 FNYEAQ. V lost 1 base, J lost 7 bases, and 2 bases stayed unmatched. This CDR3 region has 15 residues. CDR3 protein: CASSLGTSGVNEQFF. CDR3 nucleotides: TGTGCCAGCAGCTTAGGGACTAGCGGGGTTAATGAGCAGTTCTTC.

This clone was seen at least ten times. This chain connects TRBV9 to TRBJ2-7, with TRBD1 as a possible D gene (6 bases). The CDR3 is 15 residues long. The ends were cut back, 0 bases at V and 6 bases at J, with 16 bases in the middle. Germline lookup yields CDR1 SGDLS and CDR2 YYNGEE. The CDR3 region is CASSVDRGSWGEQYF. In nucleotides, the CDR3 is TGTGCCAGCAGCGTAGATAGGGGGAGCTGGGGCGAGCAGTACTTC.

To note about this clone: A far larger clone is one nucleotide away, so this likely arose from a read error. The chain links TRBV5-4 to TRBJ1-4; 8 nucleotides agree with TRBD1. There are 15 residues in the CDR3. From germline, CDR1 is SGHNT and CDR2 YYREEE (reference sequence). CDR3 region: CASSPTGGWDEKLFF. DNA of the CDR3: TGCGCCAGCAGCCCAACAGGGGGTTGGGATGAAAAACTGTTCTTT.

This clone appeared many times. V usage is TRBV5-1 and J usage is TRBJ2-3; D uncertain. Trimming took off 0 bases at V and 7 bases at J, with 15 bases between the two ends. The CDR3 runs 15 residues. The germline V gene encodes CDR1 SGHRS and CDR2 YFSETQ. In DNA, the CDR3 is TGCGCCAGCAGCTTGGATGTTGGCGATTTTTATACGCAGTATTTT. Its translation: CASSLDVGDFYTQYF. Full variable domain (missing parts from reference TRBV5-1 and TRBJ2-3): KAGVTQTPRYLIKTRGQQVTLSCSPISGHRSVSWYQQTPGQGLQFLFEYFSETQRNKGNFPGRFSGRQFSNSRSEMNVSTLELGDSALYLCASSLDVGDFYTQYFGPGTRLTVL.

Here the CDR3 DNA reads TGTGCCTGGAGTGATCGCGGAAACACCGGGGAGCTGTTTTTT. This sequence encodes CAWSDRGNTGELFF. This chain links TRBV30 with TRBJ2-2; the D is unclear. Trimming removed 1 base at V and 2 bases at J, with 8 bases between. The CDR3 has 14 residues. The V gene's germline CDR1 is GTSNPN and CDR2 SVGIG (reference sequence).

V and J are TRBV5-1 and TRBJ2-1, with TRBD2 matching over 11 bases. CDR1 is SGHRS and CDR2 is YFSETQ in the germline V gene. The CDR3 consists of 17 residues. Trimming removed 3 bases from V and 3 bases from J; junction bases left unmatched: 8. This chain's CDR3 is CASSSLLGTSGYNEQFF. The DNA of the CDR3 is TGCGCCAGCAGCTCCCTCCTGGGGACTAGCGGCTACAATGAGCAGTTCTTC.

This clone came up once. The V call is TRBV7-9, the J call TRBJ2-7, with TRBD2 identical over 9 bases. The CDR3 consists of 15 residues. Per the germline V gene, CDR1 is SEHNR and CDR2 is FQNEAQ (reference sequence). V shed 5 bases and J 6 bases; nucleotides not matched to a gene: 11. CDR3 residues: CASSPRTSEGGEQYF. CDR3 bases: TGTGCCAGCAGCCCCCGGACTAGCGAGGGAGGCGAGCAGTACTTC.

This chain uses TRBV6-1 with TRBJ2-7; D not resolved. This CDR3 spans 14 amino acids. Germline V gene sequence: CDR1 MNHNS, CDR2 SASEGT. V dropped 5 bases and J dropped 1 base, with 12 bases sitting between them. Here the CDR3 reads CASSLGGNSYEQYF. The CDR3, as DNA: TGTGCCAGCAGTTTAGGCGGAAATTCCTACGAGCAGTACTTC.